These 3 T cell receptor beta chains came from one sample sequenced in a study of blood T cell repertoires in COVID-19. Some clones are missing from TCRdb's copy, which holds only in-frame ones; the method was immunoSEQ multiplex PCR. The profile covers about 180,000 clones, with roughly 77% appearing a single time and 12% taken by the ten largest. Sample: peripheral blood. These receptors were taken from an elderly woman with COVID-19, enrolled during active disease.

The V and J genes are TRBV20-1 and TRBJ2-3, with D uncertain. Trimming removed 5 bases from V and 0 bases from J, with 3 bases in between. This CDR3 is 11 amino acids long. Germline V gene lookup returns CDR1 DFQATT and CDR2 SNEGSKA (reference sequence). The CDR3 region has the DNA TGCAGTGCTCTAAGCACAGATACGCAGTATTTT. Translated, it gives CSALSTDTQYF.

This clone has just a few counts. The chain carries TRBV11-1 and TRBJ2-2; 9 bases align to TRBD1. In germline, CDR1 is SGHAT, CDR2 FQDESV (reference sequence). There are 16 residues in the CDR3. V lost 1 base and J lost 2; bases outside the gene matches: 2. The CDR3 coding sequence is TGTGCCAGCAGCTTAGGACAGGGGGTAAACACCGGGGAGCTGTTTTTT. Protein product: CASSLGQGVNTGELFF.

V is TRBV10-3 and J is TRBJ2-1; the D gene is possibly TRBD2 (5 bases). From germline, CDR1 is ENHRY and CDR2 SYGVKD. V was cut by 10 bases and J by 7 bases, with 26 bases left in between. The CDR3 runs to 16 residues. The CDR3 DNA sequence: TGTGCCACCCTTCCGCGAGGGCCGCATAAGGTTAATGAGCAGTTCTTC. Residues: CATLPRGPHKVNEQFF.